The 2 T cell receptor beta chains in this list originate from one sample, sequenced in a study of T cell responses to AZD1222 COVID-19 vaccine. Data came from immunoSEQ multiplex PCR; TCRdb stores just in-frame clones and leaves some out. The sample gives more than 90,000 clones, about 88% of which show up once; 16% is in the top ten. The starting material was peripheral blood, obtained on day 0 of AZD1222 vaccination. The receptor set was obtained from an adult in good health.

The V gene is TRBV23-1, the J gene TRBJ1-5, with D perhaps matching TRBD1 (6 bases). TRBV23-1 is known as an ORF, though its function is uncertain. V was clipped by 0 bases and J by 6 bases, with 27 bases between them. This CDR3 has 20 amino acids. The DNA of the CDR3 is TGCGCCAGCAGTCAATCGTTCGGGACACGGAAACTCCCAAGGGGTCAGCCCCAGCATTTT. This encodes CASSQSFGTRKLPRGQPQHF.

The chain recombines TRBV10-3 with TRBJ2-2; D is undetermined. CDR1 and CDR2 from the germline V gene are ENHRY and SYGVKD. The CDR3 spans 18 residues. The germline V and J ends were trimmed by 0 bases and 3 bases, with 17 bases remaining between them. CDR3 region: CAISESWAGSKDTGELFF. The CDR3 nucleotides read TGTGCCATCAGTGAGTCGTGGGCAGGCTCGAAGGACACCGGGGAGCTGTTTTTT.